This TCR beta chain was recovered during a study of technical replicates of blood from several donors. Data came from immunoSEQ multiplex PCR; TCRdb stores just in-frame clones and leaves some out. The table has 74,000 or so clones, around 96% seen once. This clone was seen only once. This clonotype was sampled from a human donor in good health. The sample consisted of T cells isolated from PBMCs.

The CDR3 protein is CASTLGGPNEQFF. The CDR3 nucleotides are TGTGCCAGCACTCTCGGGGGGCCCAATGAGCAGTTCTTC. The chain has TRBV11-3 and TRBJ2-1; maybe TRBD2 (7 bases). This CDR3 has 13 amino acids. In germline, CDR1 is SGHNT, CDR2 YENEEA. Deletions cut 7 bases from V and 6 bases from J, with 13 bases between.